This T cell receptor beta chain was identified in a study of T-cell reconstitution after alpha-beta-depleted transplantation in children. Unique molecular identifiers were incorporated during preparation of the TCRbeta library. TCRdb called the PCR reads again in MiXCR, with one record for every CDR3 protein. This sample yields around 78,000 distinct CDR3 sequences, of which around 7.9% are seen a single time; around 2.5% belongs to the top ten. This clonotype has a count of ten or more. V lost 3 bases to trimming and J lost 5 bases; unmatched junction nucleotides: 16. The CDR3 is 18 amino acids. The receptor comes from a human donor who donated a stem cell graft to a child with acute lymphoblastic leukemia. V gene TRBV12-3 or TRBV12-4 combines with J gene TRBJ1-1, with 9 bases fitting TRBD1. Sequences were derived from PBMCs from the stem cell graft donor, sampled from the stem cell graft. CDR3 in DNA: TGTGCCAGCAGTTTTAGACCTCTACTAGAGGACAGGGGAACTGAAGCTTTCTTT. As protein: CASSFRPLLEDRGTEAFF.